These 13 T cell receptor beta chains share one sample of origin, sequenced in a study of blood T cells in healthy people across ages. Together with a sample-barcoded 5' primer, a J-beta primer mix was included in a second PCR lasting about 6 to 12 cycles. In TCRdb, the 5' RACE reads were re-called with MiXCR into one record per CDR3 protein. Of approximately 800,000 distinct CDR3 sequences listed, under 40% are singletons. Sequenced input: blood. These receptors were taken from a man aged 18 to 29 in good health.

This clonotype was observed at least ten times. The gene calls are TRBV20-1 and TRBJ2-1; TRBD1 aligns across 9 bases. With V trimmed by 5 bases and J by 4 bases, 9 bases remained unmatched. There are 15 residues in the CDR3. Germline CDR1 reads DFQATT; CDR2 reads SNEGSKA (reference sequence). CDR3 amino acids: CSAYDRDREYNEQFF. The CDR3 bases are TGCAGTGCTTACGACCGGGACAGGGAGTACAATGAGCAGTTCTTC.

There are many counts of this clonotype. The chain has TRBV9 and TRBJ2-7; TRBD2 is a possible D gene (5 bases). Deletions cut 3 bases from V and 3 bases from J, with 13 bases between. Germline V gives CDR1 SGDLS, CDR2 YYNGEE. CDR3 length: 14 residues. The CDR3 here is CASSAGLDNYEQYF. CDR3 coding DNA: TGTGCCAGCAGCGCCGGACTGGATAACTACGAGCAGTACTTC. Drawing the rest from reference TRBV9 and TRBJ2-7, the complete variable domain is DSGVTQTPKHLITATGQRVTLRCSPRSGDLSVYWYQQSLDQGLQFLIQYYNGEERAKGNILERFSAQQFPDLHSELNLSSLELGDSALYFCASSAGLDNYEQYFGPGTRLTVT.

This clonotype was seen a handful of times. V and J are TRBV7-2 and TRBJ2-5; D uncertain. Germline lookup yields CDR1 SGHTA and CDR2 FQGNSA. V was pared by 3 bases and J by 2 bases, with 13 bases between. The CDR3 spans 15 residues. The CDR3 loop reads CASSFVGQPQETQYF. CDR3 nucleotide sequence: TGTGCCAGCAGCTTTGTTGGGCAGCCTCAAGAGACCCAGTACTTC. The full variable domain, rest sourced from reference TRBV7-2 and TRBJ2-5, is GAGVSQSPSNKVTEKGKDVELRCDPISGHTALYWYRQSLGQGLEFLIYFQGNSAPDKSGLPSDRFSAERTGGSVSTLTIQRTQQEDSAVYLCASSFVGQPQETQYFGPGTRLLVL.

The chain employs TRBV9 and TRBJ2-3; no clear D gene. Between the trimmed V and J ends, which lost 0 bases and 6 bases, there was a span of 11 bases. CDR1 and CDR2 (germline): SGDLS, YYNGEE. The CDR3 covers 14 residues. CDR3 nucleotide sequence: TGTGCCAGCAGCGTAGCCCACACCCGGGATACGCAGTATTTT. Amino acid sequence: CASSVAHTRDTQYF.

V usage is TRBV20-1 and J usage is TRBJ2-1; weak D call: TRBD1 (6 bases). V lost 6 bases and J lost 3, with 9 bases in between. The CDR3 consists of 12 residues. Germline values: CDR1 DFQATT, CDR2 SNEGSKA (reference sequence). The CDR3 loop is CSANRVYNEQFF. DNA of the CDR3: TGCAGTGCCAACAGGGTCTACAATGAGCAGTTCTTC.

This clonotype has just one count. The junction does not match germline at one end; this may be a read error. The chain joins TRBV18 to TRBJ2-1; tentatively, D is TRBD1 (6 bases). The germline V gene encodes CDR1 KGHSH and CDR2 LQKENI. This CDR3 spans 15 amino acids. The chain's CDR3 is CASPPPNQGKNEQFF. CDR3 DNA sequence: TGTGCCAGCCCACCACCGAATCAGGGGAAGAATGAGCAGTTCTTC.

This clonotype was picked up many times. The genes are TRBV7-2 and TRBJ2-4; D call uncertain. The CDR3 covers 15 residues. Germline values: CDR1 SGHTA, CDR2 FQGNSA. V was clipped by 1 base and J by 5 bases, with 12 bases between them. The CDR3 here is CASSLVSSAENIQYF. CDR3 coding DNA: TGTGCCAGCAGCTTAGTGTCCAGCGCGGAAAACATTCAGTACTTC.

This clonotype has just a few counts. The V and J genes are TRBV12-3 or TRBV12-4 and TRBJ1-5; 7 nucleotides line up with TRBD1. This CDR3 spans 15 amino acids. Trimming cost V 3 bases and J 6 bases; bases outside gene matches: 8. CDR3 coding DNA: TGTGCCAGCAGTTTTGACAGGGTGGGTTCTCAGCCCCAGCATTTT. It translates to CASSFDRVGSQPQHF.

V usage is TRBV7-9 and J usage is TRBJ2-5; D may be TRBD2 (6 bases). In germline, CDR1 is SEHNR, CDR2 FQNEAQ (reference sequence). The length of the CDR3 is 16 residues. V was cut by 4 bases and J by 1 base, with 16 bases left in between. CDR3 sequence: CASSSPGVRVQETQYF. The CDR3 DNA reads TGTGCCAGCAGCTCCCCGGGGGTCAGGGTCCAAGAGACCCAGTACTTC. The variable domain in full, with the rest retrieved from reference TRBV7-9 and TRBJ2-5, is DTGVSQNPRHKITKRGQNVTFRCDPISEHNRLYWYRQTLGQGPEFLTYFQNEAQLEKSRLLSDRFSAERPKGSFSTLEIQRTEQGDSAMYLCASSSPGVRVQETQYFGPGTRLLVL.

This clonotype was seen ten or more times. The CDR3 DNA reads TGTGCCAGCAGTGTCCGGACAGGTGGGCCGGGAGGCTACACCTTC. Translated, it gives CASSVRTGGPGGYTF. The J gene is TRBJ1-2, the V gene TRBV14; 7 bases align to TRBD1. CDR1 and CDR2 (germline): SGHDN, FVKESK. The V gene end was trimmed by 6 bases and the J gene end by 8 bases; junction bases not matched to a gene: 15. The CDR3 has 15 residues.

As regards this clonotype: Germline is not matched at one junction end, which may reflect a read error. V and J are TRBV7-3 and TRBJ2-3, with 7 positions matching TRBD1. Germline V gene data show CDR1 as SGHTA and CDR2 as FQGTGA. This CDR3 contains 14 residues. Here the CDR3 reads CASSLQRGTETQYF. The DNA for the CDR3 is TGTGCCAGCAGCTTACAACGAGGGACAGAGACGCAGTATTTT. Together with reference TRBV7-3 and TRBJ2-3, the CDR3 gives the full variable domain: GAGVSQTPSNKVTEKGKYVELRCDPISGHTALYWYRQSLGQGPEFLIYFQGTGAADDSGLPNDRFFAVRPEGSVSTLKIQRTERGDSAVYLCASSLQRGTETQYFGPGTRLTVL.

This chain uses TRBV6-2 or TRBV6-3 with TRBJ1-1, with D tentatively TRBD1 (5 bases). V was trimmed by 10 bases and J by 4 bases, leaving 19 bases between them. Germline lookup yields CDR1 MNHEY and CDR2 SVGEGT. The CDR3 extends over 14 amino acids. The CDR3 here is CATLGLAEVTEAFF. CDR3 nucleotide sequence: TGTGCCACCCTGGGGCTGGCGGAGGTCACTGAAGCTTTCTTT.

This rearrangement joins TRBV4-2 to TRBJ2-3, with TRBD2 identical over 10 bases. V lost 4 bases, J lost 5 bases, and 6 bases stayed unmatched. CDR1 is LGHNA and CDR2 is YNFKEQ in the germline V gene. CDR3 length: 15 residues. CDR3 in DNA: TGTGCCAGCAGCCTGGGGACTAGCGACTTAGATACGCAGTATTTT. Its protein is CASSLGTSDLDTQYF.